Below, 23 T cell receptor beta chains from the same sample are listed, as sequenced in a study of cytomegalovirus exposure and HLA in healthy donors. 13 Jbeta primers and 60 Vbeta primers were used for the PCR. Here immunoSEQ multiplex PCR was the method, and the copy in TCRdb shows in-frame clones only, minus some. The data hold some 120,000 clones, with less than 85% observed a single time. Input material: PBMCs. These receptors were obtained from a man younger than 45 in good health and CMV-seropositive.

This clone was detected a few times. V usage is TRBV5-1 and J usage is TRBJ2-7; 9 bases map to TRBD1. The CDR3 extends over 17 amino acids. The junction had 9 bases not matched to a gene; V was cut back by 1 base and J by 1 base. Looked up from germline, CDR1 is SGHRS and CDR2 is YFSETQ. The CDR3 DNA follows: TGCGCCAGCAGCTTGCCCGCGACAGGGGGATGGTCCTACGAGCAGTACTTC. This encodes CASSLPATGGWSYEQYF.

There are a few counts of this clone. This rearrangement joins TRBV30 to TRBJ1-5; 7 bases agree with TRBD1. The CDR3 length is 14 residues. Trimming cost V 6 bases and J 4 bases; bases outside gene matches: 9. Germline V gene lookup returns CDR1 GTSNPN and CDR2 SVGIG (reference sequence). CDR3 sequence: CACSRGLGNQPQHF. Here the CDR3 DNA reads TGTGCCTGCTCAAGGGGGCTTGGGAATCAGCCCCAGCATTTT.

The J gene is TRBJ2-5, the V gene TRBV7-2, with a weak D call TRBD2 (6 bases). This CDR3 has 11 residues. V was clipped by 4 bases and J by 9 bases, with 9 bases between them. Germline V gene data show CDR1 as SGHTA and CDR2 as FQGNSA. CDR3 DNA: TGTGCCAGCAGCTACGCGGGGCCCCAGTACTTC. It codes for CASSYAGPQYF.

The chain recombines TRBV10-3 with TRBJ1-1; a possible D gene is TRBD1 (6 bases). CDR1 and CDR2 (germline): ENHRY, SYGVKD. This CDR3 contains 12 residues. Trimming took 11 bases from V and 6 from J, leaving 16 bases between them. CDR3 coding DNA: TGTGCCGTCCAGGGGCTCCGAGCTGAAGCTTTCTTT. It is translated as CAVQGLRAEAFF.

This rearrangement joins TRBV5-4 to TRBJ2-1; a possible D gene is TRBD2 (5 bases). The CDR3 has 12 residues. Germline-derived CDR1 and CDR2 are SGHNT and YYREEE (reference sequence). The V end was cut by 3 bases, the J end by 7 bases, with 8 bases between. This CDR3 is CASSSRGNEQFF. For the CDR3, the DNA is TGTGCCAGCAGCTCCCGAGGGAATGAGCAGTTCTTC.

This clone was counted once. This chain joins TRBV6-1 and TRBJ2-3; no firm D call. The CDR3 sequence is 16 residues long. Deletions cut 2 bases from V and 0 bases from J, with 12 bases between. Per germline, CDR1 MNHNS and CDR2 SASEGT. The CDR3 DNA follows: TGTGCCAGCAGTGAACTAATTACTTCTAGCACAGATACGCAGTATTTT. Translating gives CASSELITSSTDTQYF.

This sequence joins TRBV28 and TRBJ1-3, with D possibly being TRBD1 (6 bases). CDR1 MDHEN and CDR2 SYDVKM come from the germline V gene. The CDR3 runs to 14 residues. With 4 bases removed from V and 4 bases from J, the gap between germline ends came to 11 bases. The CDR3 region is CASSSPGAGNTIYF. The CDR3 DNA is TGTGCCAGCAGTTCCCCAGGGGCAGGAAACACCATATATTTT.

V and J are TRBV7-8 and TRBJ2-3; 7 nucleotides match TRBD2. This CDR3 has 17 amino acids. The germline gives CDR1 SGHVS, CDR2 FQNEAQ. The V and J ends lost 6 bases and 3 bases, in that order; junction bases with no gene match: 15. CDR3 loop: CASSSPAAGERTDTQYF. CDR3 in DNA: TGTGCCAGCAGTTCCCCGGCGGCGGGGGAGAGGACAGATACGCAGTATTTT. Variable domain in full (rest from reference TRBV7-8 and TRBJ2-3): GAGVSQSPRYKVAKRGQDVALRCDPISGHVSLFWYQQALGQGPEFLTYFQNEAQLDKSGLPSDRFFAERPEGSVSTLKIQRTQQEDSAVYLCASSSPAAGERTDTQYFGPGTRLTVL.

The chain carries TRBV19 and TRBJ1-1; perhaps TRBD1 as D (6 bases). CDR3 length: 17 amino acids. Germline lookup yields CDR1 LNHDA and CDR2 SQIVND (reference sequence). The V and J ends lost 6 bases and 4 bases respectively, with 24 bases between them. Here the CDR3 DNA reads TGTGCCAGTAGGCCTTCGGTGGAGGGGGGAGGGAGCACTGAAGCTTTCTTT. Residues: CASRPSVEGGGSTEAFF.

CDR3 protein: CASSQDSSGGLTGELFF. The DNA of the CDR3 is TGTGCCAGCAGCCAAGATTCTAGCGGGGGACTCACCGGGGAGCTGTTTTTT. This sequence joins TRBV4-2 and TRBJ2-2; the match to TRBD2 covers 10 bases. The J segment lost 4 bases and the V segment lost 0 bases, leaving 5 bases of the junction unmatched. Germline V lookup: CDR1 LGHNA, CDR2 YNFKEQ. This CDR3 contains 17 residues.

A remark on this clone: Distinct nucleotide sequences in the sample also encode this CDR3. The rearrangement joins TRBV6-6 to TRBJ2-2, with unresolved D. This CDR3 has 15 amino acids. The germline V gene encodes CDR1 MNHNY and CDR2 SVGAGI (reference sequence). V gave up 2 bases and J gave up 7 bases, with 14 bases separating them. The chain's CDR3 is CASSYRGSTGGELFF. DNA for the CDR3: TGTGCCAGCAGTTACCGCGGCAGTACGGGCGGGGAGCTGTTTTTT.

The chain is built from TRBV12-5 and TRBJ2-1, with 7 bases aligning to TRBD2. The CDR3 has 18 amino acids. Trimming cost V 6 bases and J 3 bases; bases outside gene matches: 17. Germline V gene sequence: CDR1 LGHNT, CDR2 FRNRAP. The CDR3 sequence is CASGSPTKSGENYNEQFF. CDR3 bases: TGTGCTAGTGGCTCTCCCACCAAGAGCGGGGAGAACTACAATGAGCAGTTCTTC.

The genes are TRBV10-2 and TRBJ2-3; 8 bases agree with TRBD1. Germline V gene data show CDR1 as WSHSY and CDR2 as SAAADI. The CDR3 sequence is 19 residues long. Losses at the gene ends were 0 bases for V and 0 bases for J; bases not matched to a gene: 11. DNA of the CDR3: TGCGCCAGCAGTGAGTCGGCAGGGGGCCAGTATTCTAGCACAGATACGCAGTATTTT. Encoded protein: CASSESAGGQYSSTDTQYF.

The chain couples TRBV11-2 to TRBJ2-3; possible D gene TRBD1, 6 bases. The CDR3 runs 17 residues. V was trimmed by 0 bases and J by 1 base, leaving 14 bases between them. Germline V CDR1 and CDR2: SGHAT, FQNNGV. The CDR3 region is CASSLEPGAMRTDTQYF. In DNA form, the CDR3 reads TGTGCCAGCAGCTTAGAGCCAGGGGCAATGCGCACAGATACGCAGTATTTT.

This clone was seen once. The rearrangement links TRBV6-1 to TRBJ2-7; perhaps TRBD2 as D (6 bases). CDR1 is MNHNS and CDR2 is SASEGT in the germline V gene. Deletions cut 8 bases from V and 0 bases from J, with 11 bases between. The CDR3 covers 13 residues. Written as DNA, the CDR3 is TGTGCCAGCTCCCGGGGGAGCTCCTACGAGCAGTACTTC. This translates into CASSRGSSYEQYF.

This chain uses TRBV9 with TRBJ2-4; 7 positions agree with TRBD2. Trimming cost V 0 bases and J 8 bases; bases outside gene matches: 8. CDR3 length: 15 amino acids. Germline V lookup: CDR1 SGDLS, CDR2 YYNGEE. The DNA for the CDR3 is TGTGCCAGCAGCGTAGATTATGGGGCGGGGGACATTCAGTACTTC. Amino acids: CASSVDYGAGDIQYF.

This clone was found a few times. This chain connects TRBV7-8 to TRBJ2-3; a weak D match, TRBD1 (6 bases). CDR3 length: 14 residues. V was pared by 7 bases and J by 0 bases, with 11 bases between. The germline gives CDR1 SGHVS, CDR2 FQNEAQ. In nucleotides, the CDR3 is TGTGCCAGCAAATGGACAGCGAGCACAGATACGCAGTATTTT. Protein: CASKWTASTDTQYF.

J is TRBJ1-2 and V is TRBV5-4; possibly TRBD1 for D (5 bases). CDR1 and CDR2 (germline): SGHNT, YYREEE (reference sequence). This CDR3 has 15 residues. With 5 bases removed from V and 4 bases from J, the gap between germline ends came to 18 bases. The CDR3 bases are TGTGCCAGCAGTTACTCCGGTGGAAGGGGCTATGGCTACACCTTC. Protein sequence: CASSYSGGRGYGYTF.

The chain combines TRBV6-5 with TRBJ1-2, with TRBD1 matching over 7 bases. Per the germline V gene, CDR1 is MNHEY and CDR2 is SVGAGI. V lost 4 bases, J lost 4 bases, and 12 bases stayed unmatched. The CDR3 is made up of 16 amino acids. CDR3 bases: TGTGCCAGCAGTTCGGCCCAGGGGGGCCCCTCCTATGGCTACACCTTC. This encodes CASSSAQGGPSYGYTF.

This chain connects TRBV7-8 to TRBJ2-5; the match to TRBD1 covers 8 bases. Germline CDR1 reads SGHVS; CDR2 reads FQNEAQ. CDR3 length equals 15 residues. The junction had 13 bases not matched to a gene; V was cut back by 5 bases and J by 8 bases. The CDR3 loop reads CASSTGQGGFGTQYF. The DNA of the CDR3 is TGTGCCAGCAGCACCGGACAGGGCGGATTCGGAACCCAGTACTTC.

This chain links TRBV9 with TRBJ2-3, with 8 bases identical to TRBD2. Unmatched junction bases numbered 3, after V lost 0 bases and J lost 3 bases. The germline V gene encodes CDR1 SGDLS and CDR2 YYNGEE. The CDR3 has 15 amino acids. This CDR3 is CASSVAGGQTDTQYF. The CDR3 coding sequence is TGTGCCAGCAGCGTAGCGGGGGGGCAAACAGATACGCAGTATTTT. Drawing the rest from reference TRBV9 and TRBJ2-3, the complete variable domain is DSGVTQTPKHLITATGQRVTLRCSPRSGDLSVYWYQQSLDQGLQFLIQYYNGEERAKGNILERFSAQQFPDLHSELNLSSLELGDSALYFCASSVAGGQTDTQYFGPGTRLTVL.

The V and J genes are TRBV6-1 and TRBJ2-5; 10 positions agree with TRBD1. V lost 3 bases, J lost 3 bases, and 1 base stayed unmatched. Germline-derived CDR1 and CDR2 are MNHNS and SASEGT. The CDR3 has 14 amino acids. CDR3 amino acids: CASSDGTGEETQYF. The CDR3 nucleotides read TGTGCCAGCAGTGACGGGACAGGGGAAGAGACCCAGTACTTC.

V is TRBV7-8 and J is TRBJ1-1; D unclear. Trimming pared 2 bases from V and 1 base from J, leaving 8 bases between. The CDR3 is 14 residues long. Germline values: CDR1 SGHVS, CDR2 FQNEAQ. CDR3 in amino acids: CASSLLSSNTEAFF. CDR3 in DNA: TGTGCCAGCAGCTTACTGAGCTCGAACACTGAAGCTTTCTTT.